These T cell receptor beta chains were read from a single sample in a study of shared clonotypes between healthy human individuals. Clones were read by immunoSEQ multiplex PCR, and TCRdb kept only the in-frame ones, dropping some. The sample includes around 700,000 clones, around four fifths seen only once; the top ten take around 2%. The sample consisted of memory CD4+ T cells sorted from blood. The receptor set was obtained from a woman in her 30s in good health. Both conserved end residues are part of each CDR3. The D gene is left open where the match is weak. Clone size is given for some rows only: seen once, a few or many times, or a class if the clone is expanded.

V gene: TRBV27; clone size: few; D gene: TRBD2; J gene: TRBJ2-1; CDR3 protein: CASGTLAGGGYNEQFF; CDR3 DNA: TGTGCCAGCGGAACCCTAGCGGGAGGGGGCTACAATGAGCAGTTCTTC
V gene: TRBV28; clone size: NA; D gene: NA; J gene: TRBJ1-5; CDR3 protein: CASIRPPGPQHF; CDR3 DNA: TGTGCCAGCATCAGGCCCCCTGGGCCCCAGCATTTT
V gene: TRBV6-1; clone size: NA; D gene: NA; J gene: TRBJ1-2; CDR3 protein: CASSEKENYGYTF; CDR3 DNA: TGTGCCAGCAGTGAGAAGGAGAACTATGGCTACACCTTC
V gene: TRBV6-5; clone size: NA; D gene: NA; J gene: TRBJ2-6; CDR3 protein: CASNKGSGANVLTF; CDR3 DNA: TGTGCCAGCAATAAAGGCTCTGGGGCCAACGTCCTGACTTTC
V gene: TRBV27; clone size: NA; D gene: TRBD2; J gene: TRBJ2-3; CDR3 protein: CASSFLGPGLAGLSTDTQYF; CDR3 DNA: TGTGCCAGCAGTTTTTTGGGACCGGGACTAGCGGGCCTCAGCACAGATACGCAGTATTTT
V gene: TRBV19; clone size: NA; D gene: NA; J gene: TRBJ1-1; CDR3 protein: CASRTRRDAGTEAFF; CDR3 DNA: TGTGCCAGTAGGACTCGTCGGGACGCCGGCACTGAAGCTTTCTTT
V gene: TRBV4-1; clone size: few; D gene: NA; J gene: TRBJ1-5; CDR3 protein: CASSRAEEAPPQHF; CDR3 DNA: TGCGCCAGCAGCCGAGCAGAGGAGGCACCGCCCCAGCATTTT
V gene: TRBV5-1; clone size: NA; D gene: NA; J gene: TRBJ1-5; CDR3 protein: CASSVTGLEQPQHF; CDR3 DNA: TGCGCCAGCAGCGTAACAGGGTTGGAACAGCCCCAGCATTTT
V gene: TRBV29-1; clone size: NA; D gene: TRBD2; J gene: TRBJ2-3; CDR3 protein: CSVEDAAGVFADTQYF; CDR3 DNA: TGCAGCGTTGAAGATGCGGCGGGAGTTTTTGCAGATACGCAGTATTTT
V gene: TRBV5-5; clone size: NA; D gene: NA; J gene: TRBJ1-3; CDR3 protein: CASSTKASSGNTIYF; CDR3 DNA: TGTGCCAGCAGCACGAAGGCCAGCTCTGGAAACACCATATATTTT
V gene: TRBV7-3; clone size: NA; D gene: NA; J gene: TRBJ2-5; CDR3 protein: CASSYTVKETQYF; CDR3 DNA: TGTGCCAGCAGCTACACGGTTAAAGAGACCCAGTACTTC
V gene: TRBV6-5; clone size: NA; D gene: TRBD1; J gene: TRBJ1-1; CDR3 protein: CASNPQGALSEAFF; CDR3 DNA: TGTGCCAGCAATCCACAGGGGGCTCTCTCTGAAGCTTTCTTT
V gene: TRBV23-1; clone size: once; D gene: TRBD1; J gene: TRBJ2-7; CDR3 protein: CASSQPTDRAYEQYF; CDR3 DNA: TGCGCCAGCAGTCAACCGACGGACAGGGCCTACGAGCAGTACTTC
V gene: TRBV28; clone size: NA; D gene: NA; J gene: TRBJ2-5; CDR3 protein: CASKEGPGDQETQYF; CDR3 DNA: TGTGCCAGCAAAGAGGGGCCCGGGGACCAAGAGACCCAGTACTTC
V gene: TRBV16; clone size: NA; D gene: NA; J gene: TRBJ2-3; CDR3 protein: CASSPSVGPTDTQYF; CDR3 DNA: TGTGCCAGCAGCCCCTCCGTCGGGCCCACAGATACGCAGTATTTT
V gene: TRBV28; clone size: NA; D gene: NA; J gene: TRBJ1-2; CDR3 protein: CASRDSLSNYGYTF; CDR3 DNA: TGTGCCAGCAGGGACAGCCTTTCTAACTATGGCTACACCTTC
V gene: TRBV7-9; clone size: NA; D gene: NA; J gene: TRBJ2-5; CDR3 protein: CAAEARQETQYF; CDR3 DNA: TGTGCCGCGGAGGCTAGGCAAGAGACCCAGTACTTC
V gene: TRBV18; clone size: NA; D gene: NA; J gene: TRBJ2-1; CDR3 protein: CASSPTGNRKAGEQFF; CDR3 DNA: TGTGCCAGCTCACCAACAGGGAATCGGAAGGCTGGTGAGCAGTTCTTC
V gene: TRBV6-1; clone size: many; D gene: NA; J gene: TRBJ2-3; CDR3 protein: CASNGLDGTDTQYF; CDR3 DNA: TGTGCCAGCAATGGATTGGATGGAACAGATACGCAGTATTTT
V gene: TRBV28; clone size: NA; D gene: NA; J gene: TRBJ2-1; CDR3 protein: CASSQSGPNNNEQFF; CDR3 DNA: TGTGCCAGCAGCCAAAGCGGGCCTAACAACAATGAGCAGTTCTTC
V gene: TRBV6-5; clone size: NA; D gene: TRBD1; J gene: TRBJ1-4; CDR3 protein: CASSQTGGDEKLFF; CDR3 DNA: TGTGCCAGCAGCCAGACAGGGGGGGACGAAAAACTGTTTTTT
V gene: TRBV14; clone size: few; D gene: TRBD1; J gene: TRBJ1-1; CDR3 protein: CASSLAGTANTEAFF; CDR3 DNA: TGTGCCAGCAGCCTAGCCGGGACAGCGAACACTGAAGCTTTCTTT
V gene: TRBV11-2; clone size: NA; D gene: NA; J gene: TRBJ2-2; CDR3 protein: CASSLDHGLRELFF; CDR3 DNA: TGTGCCAGCAGCTTGGACCACGGCCTCAGGGAGCTGTTTTTT
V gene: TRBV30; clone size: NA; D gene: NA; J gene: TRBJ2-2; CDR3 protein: CAWSSLASRTGELFF; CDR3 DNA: TGTGCCTGGAGTTCCCTCGCTAGTCGCACCGGGGAGCTGTTTTTT
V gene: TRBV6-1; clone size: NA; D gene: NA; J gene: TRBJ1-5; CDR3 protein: CASSPTPGGPGQHF; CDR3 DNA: TGTGCCAGCAGCCCCACCCCGGGAGGCCCGGGTCAGCATTTT
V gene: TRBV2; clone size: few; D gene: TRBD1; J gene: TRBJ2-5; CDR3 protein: CASEGQQETQYF; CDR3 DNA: TGTGCCAGCGAGGGACAGCAGGAGACCCAGTACTTC
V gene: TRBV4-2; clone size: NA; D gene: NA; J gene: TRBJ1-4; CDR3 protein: CASSQVRVFNEKLFF; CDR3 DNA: TGTGCCAGCAGCCAAGTGCGGGTCTTTAATGAAAAACTGTTTTTT
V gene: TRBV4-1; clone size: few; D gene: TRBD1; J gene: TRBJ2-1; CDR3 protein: CASSQAEGQGIGSEQFF; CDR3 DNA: TGCGCCAGCAGCCAAGCGGAGGGACAGGGAATAGGTAGTGAGCAGTTCTTC
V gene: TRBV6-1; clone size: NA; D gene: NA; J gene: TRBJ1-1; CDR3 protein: CASSTGWTTYTEAFF; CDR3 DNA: TGTGCCAGCAGTACGGGATGGACAACCTACACTGAAGCTTTCTTT
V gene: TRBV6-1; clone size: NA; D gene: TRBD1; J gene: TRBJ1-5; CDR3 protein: CASSLGGGNQPQHF; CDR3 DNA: TGTGCCAGCAGTCTAGGGGGCGGCAATCAGCCCCAGCATTTT
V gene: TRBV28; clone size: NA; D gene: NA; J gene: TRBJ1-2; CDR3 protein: CASSYPGGGYTF; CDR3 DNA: TGTGCCAGCAGCTATCCCGGTGGCGGCTACACCTTC
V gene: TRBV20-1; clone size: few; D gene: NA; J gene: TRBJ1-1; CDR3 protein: CSASVRMAFF; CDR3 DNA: TGCAGTGCTAGTGTTAGGATGGCTTTCTTT
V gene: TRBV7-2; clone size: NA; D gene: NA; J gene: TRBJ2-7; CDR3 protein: CASSLSLSSYEQYF; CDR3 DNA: TGTGCCAGCTCTTTGAGCCTCAGCTCCTACGAGCAGTACTTC
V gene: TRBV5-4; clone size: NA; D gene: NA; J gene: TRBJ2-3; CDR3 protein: CASSPRFLRGGTDTQYF; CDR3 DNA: TGTGCCAGCAGCCCAAGGTTTTTGCGGGGAGGCACAGATACGCAGTATTTT
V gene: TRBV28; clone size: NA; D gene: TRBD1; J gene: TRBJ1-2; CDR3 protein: CASRRRDRGDYGYTF; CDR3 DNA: TGTGCCAGCAGACGCCGGGACAGGGGAGACTATGGCTACACCTTC
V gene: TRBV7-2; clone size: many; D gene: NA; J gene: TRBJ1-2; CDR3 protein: CASSFDSNYGYTF; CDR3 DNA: TGTGCCAGCAGCTTCGACTCAAACTATGGCTACACCTTC
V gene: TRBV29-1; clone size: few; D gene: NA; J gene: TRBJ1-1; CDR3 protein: CSVGHTNTEAFF; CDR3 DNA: TGCAGCGTAGGACACACGAACACTGAAGCTTTCTTT
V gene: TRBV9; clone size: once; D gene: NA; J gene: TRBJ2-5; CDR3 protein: CASRAAGAPETQYF; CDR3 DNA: TGTGCCAGCAGGGCAGCAGGCGCCCCAGAGACCCAGTACTTC
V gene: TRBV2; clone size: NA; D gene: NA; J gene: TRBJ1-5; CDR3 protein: CASSGAGKSNQPQHF; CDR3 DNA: TGTGCCAGCAGTGGGGCAGGTAAAAGCAATCAGCCCCAGCATTTT
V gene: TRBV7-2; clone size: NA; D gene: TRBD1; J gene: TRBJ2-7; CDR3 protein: CASSSSTGFSYEQYF; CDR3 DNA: TGTGCCAGCAGCTCCTCGACAGGGTTCTCCTACGAGCAGTACTTC
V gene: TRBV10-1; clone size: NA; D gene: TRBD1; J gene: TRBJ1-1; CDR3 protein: CASSEIDRGLTEAFF; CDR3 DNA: TGCGCCAGCAGTGAAATCGACAGGGGGCTTACTGAAGCTTTCTTT
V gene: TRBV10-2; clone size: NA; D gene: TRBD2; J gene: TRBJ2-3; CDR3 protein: CASSETSGRAVDTQYF; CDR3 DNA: TGCGCCAGCAGTGAGACTAGCGGGAGGGCCGTAGATACGCAGTATTTT